These T cell receptor beta chains were read from a single sample in a study of blood T cell repertoires in COVID-19. TCRdb's table, derived via immunoSEQ multiplex PCR, lists solely in-frame clones and lacks some. The sample lists approximately 220,000 clones, approximately 78% occurring once. The sequencing input was peripheral blood. Source of these receptors: a woman older than 75 with acute or convalescent COVID-19. CDR3s leave out the opening cysteine and the closing phenylalanine or tryptophan. The order of the fields is V gene, D gene, CDR3 protein. A D gene is named only where the DNA matches it firmly.

TRBV7-2 . ASSLNRDTGLINYGYT
TRBV18 TRBD2 ASSPGTIMDTQY
TRBV7-2 . ASSLWAETGHSPLH
TRBV3-1/TRBV3-2 . ASSQDAAPHNEKLF
TRBV29-1 TRBD1 SVSTTGGRTEAF
TRBV30 TRBD1 AWARDRVVYGYT
TRBV15 . ATSRGGGQMNTEAF
TRBV5-6 . ASSSTGEQY
TRBV27 TRBD2 ASTGTSGRMGEQF
TRBV5-1 TRBD2 ASSSMTAGGNEQF
TRBV10-1 . ASSEGRGSYEQY
TRBV7-8 . ASSLRAGEGWGLANYGYT
TRBV24-1 TRBD1 ATSQGTGRFAEAF
TRBV18 . ASSPLGDTKIQY
TRBV7-8 TRBD1 ASSLAQGHGEQF